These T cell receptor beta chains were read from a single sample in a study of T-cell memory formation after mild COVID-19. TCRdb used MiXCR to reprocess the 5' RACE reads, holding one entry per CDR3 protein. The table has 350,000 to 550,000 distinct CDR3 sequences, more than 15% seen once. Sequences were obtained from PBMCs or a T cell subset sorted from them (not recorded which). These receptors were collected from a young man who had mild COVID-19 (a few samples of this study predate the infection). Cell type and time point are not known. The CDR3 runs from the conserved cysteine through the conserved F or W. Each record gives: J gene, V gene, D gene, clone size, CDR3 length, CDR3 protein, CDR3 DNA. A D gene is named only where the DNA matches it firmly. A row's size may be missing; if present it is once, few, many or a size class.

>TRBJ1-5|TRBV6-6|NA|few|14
CASSYGTDNQPQHF
TGTGCCAGCAGTTACGGGACGGATAATCAGCCCCAGCATTTT
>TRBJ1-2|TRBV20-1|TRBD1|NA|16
CSATSDRVKANYGYTF
TGCAGTGCTACCTCCGACAGGGTTAAAGCTAACTATGGCTACACCTTC
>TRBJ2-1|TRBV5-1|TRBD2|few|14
CASSPSGTYNEQFF
TGCGCCAGCAGCCCTAGCGGGACTTACAATGAGCAGTTCTTC
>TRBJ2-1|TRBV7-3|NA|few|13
CASSFDWENEQFF
TGTGCCAGCAGCTTTGACTGGGAAAATGAGCAGTTCTTC
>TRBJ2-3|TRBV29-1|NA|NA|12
CSLSLEMDTQYF
TGCAGCCTCAGTCTGGAAATGGATACGCAGTATTTT
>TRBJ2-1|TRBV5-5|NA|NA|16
CASSLRGDSSYNEQFF
TGTGCCAGCAGCTTGCGCGGGGACTCCTCCTACAATGAGCAGTTCTTC
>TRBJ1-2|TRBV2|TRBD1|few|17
CASSARDRGSWDDGYTF
TGTGCCAGCAGTGCCCGGGACAGGGGGAGTTGGGACGATGGCTACACCTTC
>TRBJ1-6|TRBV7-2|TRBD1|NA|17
CASRRTGAALRNSPLHF
TGTGCCAGCAGGCGTACAGGGGCCGCACTTCGTAATTCACCCCTCCACTTT
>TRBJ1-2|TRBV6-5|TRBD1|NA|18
CASSYSKVYADRDYGYTF
TGTGCCAGCAGTTACTCGAAAGTCTATGCGGACAGGGACTATGGCTACACCTTC
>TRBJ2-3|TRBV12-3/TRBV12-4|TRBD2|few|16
CASSSLAGGSTDTQYF
TGTGCCAGCAGTTCACTTGCGGGGGGGAGCACAGATACGCAGTATTTT
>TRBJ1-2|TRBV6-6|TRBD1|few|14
CASSSQGSKGGYTF
TGTGCCAGCAGCTCACAGGGGTCCAAGGGTGGCTACACCTTC
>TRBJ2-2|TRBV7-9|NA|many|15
CASRARAENTGELFF
TGTGCCAGCAGAGCAAGAGCAGAGAACACCGGGGAGCTGTTTTTT
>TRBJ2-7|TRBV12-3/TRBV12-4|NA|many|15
CASFFGLWGKHEQYF
TGTGCCAGTTTCTTTGGGTTGTGGGGGAAACACGAGCAGTACTTC
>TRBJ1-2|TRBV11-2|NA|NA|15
CASSLGPGSGYGYTF
TGTGCCAGCAGCTTAGGCCCGGGAAGTGGCTATGGCTACACCTTC
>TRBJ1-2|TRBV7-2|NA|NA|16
CASSLIFQGLNYGYTF
TGTGCCAGCAGCTTAATATTCCAGGGGCTAAACTATGGCTACACCTTC
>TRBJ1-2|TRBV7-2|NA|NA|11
CASSVSRGVTF
TGTGCCAGCAGCGTATCGAGGGGTGTCACCTTC
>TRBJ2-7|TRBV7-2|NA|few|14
CASSWGTHPYEQYF
TGTGCCAGCAGCTGGGGGACTCATCCCTACGAGCAGTACTTC
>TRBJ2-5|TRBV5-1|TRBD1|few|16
CASSWPAGGSQETQYF
TGCGCCAGCAGCTGGCCGGCAGGGGGTTCACAAGAGACCCAGTACTTC
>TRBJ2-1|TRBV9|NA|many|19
CASSVGGAALKSSYNEQFF
TGTGCCAGCAGCGTAGGTGGGGCCGCCCTAAAAAGCTCCTACAATGAGCAGTTCTTC
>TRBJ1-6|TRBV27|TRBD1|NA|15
CASRTTGDSYSPLHF
TGTGCCAGCAGAACTACAGGGGATAGTTATTCACCCCTCCACTTT
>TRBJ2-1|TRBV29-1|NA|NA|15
CSVEGHRSAANEQFF
TGCAGCGTTGAAGGGCATCGGTCCGCGGCCAATGAGCAGTTCTTC
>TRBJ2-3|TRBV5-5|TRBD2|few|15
CASSNGTSGGAAQYF
TGTGCCAGCAGCAACGGGACTAGCGGGGGGGCGGCGCAGTATTTT
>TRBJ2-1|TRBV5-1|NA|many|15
CASTLEGSSYNEQFF
TGCGCCAGCACCCTCGAGGGGAGCTCCTACAATGAGCAGTTCTTC